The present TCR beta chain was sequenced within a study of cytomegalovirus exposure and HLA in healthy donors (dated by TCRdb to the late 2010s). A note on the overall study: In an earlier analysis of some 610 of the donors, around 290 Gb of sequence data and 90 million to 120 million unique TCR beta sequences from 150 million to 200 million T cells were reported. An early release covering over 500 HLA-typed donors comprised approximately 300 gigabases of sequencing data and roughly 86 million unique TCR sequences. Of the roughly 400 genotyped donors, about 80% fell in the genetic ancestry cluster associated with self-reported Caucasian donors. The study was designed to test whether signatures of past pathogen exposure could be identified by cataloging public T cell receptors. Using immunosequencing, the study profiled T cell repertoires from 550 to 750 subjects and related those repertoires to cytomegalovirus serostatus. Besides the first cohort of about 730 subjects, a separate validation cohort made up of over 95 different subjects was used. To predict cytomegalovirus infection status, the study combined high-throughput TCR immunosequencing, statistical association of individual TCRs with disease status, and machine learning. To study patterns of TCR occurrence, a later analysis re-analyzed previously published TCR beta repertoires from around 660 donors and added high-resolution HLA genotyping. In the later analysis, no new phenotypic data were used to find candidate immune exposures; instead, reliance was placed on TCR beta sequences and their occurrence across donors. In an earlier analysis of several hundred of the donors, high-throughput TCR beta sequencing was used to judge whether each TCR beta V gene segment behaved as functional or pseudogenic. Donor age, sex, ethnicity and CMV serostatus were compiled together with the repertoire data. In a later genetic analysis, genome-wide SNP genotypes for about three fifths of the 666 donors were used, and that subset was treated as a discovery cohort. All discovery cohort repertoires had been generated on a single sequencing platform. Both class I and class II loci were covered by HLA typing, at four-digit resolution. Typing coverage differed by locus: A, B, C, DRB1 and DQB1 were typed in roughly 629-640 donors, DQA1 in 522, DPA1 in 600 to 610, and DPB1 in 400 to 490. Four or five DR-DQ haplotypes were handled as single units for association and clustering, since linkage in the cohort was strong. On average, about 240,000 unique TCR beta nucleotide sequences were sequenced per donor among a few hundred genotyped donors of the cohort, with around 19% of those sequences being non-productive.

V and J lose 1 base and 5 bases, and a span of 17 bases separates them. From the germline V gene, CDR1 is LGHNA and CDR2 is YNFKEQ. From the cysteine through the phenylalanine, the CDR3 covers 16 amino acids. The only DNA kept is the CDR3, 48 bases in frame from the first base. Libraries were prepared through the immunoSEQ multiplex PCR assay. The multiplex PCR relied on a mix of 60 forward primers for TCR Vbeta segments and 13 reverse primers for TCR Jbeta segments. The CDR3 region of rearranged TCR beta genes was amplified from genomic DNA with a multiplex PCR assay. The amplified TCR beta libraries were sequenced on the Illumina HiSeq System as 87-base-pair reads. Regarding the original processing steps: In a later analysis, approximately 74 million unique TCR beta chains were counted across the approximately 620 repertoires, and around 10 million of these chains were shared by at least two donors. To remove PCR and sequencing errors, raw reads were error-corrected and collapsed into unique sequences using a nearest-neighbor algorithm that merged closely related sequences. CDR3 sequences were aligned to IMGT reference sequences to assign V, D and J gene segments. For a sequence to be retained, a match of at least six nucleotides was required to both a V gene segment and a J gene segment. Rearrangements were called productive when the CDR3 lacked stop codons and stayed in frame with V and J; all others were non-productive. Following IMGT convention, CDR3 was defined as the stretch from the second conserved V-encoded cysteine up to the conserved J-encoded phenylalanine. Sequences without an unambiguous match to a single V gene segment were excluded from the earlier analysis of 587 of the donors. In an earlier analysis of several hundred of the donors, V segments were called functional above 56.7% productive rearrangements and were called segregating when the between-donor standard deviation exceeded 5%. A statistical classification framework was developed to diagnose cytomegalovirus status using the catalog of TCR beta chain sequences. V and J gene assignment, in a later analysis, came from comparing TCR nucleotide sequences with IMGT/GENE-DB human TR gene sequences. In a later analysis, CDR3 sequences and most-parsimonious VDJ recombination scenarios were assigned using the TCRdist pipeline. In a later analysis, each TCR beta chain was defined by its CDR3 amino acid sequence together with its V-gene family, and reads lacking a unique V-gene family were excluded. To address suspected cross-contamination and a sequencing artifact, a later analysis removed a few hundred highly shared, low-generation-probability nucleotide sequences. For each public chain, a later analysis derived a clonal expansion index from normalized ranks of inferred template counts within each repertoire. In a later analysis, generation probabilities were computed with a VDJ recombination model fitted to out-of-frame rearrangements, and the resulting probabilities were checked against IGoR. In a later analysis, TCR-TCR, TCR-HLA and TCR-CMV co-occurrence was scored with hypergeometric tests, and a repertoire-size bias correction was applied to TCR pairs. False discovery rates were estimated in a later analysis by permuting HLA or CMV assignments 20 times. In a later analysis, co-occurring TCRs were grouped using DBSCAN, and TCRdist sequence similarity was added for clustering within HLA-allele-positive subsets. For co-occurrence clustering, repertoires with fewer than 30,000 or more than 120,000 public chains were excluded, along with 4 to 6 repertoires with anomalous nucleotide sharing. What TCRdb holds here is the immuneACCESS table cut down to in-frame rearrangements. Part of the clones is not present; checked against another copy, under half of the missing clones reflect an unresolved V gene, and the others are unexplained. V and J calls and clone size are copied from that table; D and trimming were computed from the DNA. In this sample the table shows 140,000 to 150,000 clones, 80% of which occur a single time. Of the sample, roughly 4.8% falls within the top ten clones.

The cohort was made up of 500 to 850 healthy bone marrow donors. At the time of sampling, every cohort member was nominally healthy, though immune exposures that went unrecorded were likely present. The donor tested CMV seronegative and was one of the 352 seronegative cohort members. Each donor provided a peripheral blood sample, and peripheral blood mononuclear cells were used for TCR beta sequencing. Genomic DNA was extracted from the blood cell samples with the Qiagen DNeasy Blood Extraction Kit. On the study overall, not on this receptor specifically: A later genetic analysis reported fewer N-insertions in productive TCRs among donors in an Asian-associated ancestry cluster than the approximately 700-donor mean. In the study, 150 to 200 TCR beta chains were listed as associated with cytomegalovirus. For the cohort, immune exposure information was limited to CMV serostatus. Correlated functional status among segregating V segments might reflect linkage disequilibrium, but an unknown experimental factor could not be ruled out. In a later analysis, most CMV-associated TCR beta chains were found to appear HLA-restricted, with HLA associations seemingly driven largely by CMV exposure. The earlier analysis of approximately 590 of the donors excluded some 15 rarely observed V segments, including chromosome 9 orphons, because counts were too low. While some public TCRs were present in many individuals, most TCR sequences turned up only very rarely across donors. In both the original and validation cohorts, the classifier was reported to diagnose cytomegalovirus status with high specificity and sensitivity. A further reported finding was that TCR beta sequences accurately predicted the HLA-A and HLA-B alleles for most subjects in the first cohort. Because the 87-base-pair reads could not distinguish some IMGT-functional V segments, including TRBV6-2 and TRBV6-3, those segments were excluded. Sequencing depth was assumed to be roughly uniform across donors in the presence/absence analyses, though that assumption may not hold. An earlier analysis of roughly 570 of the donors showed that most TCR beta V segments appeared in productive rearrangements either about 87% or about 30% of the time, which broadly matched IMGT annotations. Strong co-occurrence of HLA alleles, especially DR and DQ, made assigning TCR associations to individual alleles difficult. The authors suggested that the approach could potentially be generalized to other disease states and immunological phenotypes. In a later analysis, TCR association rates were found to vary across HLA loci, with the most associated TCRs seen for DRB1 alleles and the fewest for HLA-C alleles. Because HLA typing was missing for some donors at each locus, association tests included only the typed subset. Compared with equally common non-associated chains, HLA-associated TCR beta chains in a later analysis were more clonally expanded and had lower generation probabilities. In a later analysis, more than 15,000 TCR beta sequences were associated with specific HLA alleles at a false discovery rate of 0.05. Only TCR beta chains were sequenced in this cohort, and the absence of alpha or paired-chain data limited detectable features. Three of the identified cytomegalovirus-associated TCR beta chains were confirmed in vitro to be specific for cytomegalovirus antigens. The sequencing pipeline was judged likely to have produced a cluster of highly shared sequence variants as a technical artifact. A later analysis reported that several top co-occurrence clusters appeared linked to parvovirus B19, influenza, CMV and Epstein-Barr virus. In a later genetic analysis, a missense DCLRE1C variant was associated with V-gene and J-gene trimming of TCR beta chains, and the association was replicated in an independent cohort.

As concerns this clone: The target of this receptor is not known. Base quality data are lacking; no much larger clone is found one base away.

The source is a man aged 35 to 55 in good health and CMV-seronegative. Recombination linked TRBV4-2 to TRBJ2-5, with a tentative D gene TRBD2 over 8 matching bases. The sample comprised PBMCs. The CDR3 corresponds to CASSQGGGGGGETQYF. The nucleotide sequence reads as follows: TGTGCCAGCAGCCAAGGGGGAGGGGGCGGGGGGGAGACCCAGTACTTC.